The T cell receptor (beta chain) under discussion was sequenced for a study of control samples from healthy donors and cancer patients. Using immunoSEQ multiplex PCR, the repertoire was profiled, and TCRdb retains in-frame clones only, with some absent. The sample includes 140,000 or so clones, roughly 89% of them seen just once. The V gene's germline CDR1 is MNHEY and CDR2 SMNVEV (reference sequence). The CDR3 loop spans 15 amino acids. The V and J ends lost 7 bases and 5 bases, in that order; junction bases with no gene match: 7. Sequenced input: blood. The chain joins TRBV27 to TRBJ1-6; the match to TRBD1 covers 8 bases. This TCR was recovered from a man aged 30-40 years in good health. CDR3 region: CASKSQTGDNSPLHF. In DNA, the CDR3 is TGTGCCAGCAAGTCCCAGACAGGGGATAATTCACCCCTCCACTTT.